The TCR beta chain under discussion was sequenced for a study of blood T cell repertoires in COVID-19. On the study more broadly: T cells, B-cell-depleted T cells, or PBMCs supplied cDNA or gDNA.

Here immunoSEQ multiplex PCR was the method, and the copy in TCRdb shows in-frame clones only, minus some. This sample has fewer than 250,000 clones, with around 85% found just once. The receptor was isolated from a woman aged 45-59 years with acute or convalescent COVID-19. The sequenced sample consisted of peripheral blood.

The CDR3: CASSPTLTSSYNSPLHF. DNA of the CDR3: TGTGCCAGCAGTCCGACCCTCACTAGCTCCTATAATTCACCCCTCCACTTT. The chain carries TRBV27 and TRBJ1-6; D unresolved. The germline CDR1 and CDR2 sequences are MNHEY and SMNVEV (reference sequence). V lost 5 bases, J lost 0 bases, and 14 bases lay in between. The CDR3 sequence is 17 residues long.